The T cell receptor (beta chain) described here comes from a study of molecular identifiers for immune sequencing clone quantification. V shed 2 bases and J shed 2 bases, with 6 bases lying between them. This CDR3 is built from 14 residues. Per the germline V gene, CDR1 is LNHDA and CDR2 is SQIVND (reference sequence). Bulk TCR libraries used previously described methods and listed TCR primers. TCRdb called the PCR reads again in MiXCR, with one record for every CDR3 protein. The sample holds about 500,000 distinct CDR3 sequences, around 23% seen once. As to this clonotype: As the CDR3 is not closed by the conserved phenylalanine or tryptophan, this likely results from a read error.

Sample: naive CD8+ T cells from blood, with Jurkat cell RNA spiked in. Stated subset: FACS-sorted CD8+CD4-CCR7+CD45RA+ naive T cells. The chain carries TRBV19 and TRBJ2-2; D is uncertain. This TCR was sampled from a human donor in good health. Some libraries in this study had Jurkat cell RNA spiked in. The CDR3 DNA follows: TGTGCCAGTAGTATAATTGGCAACACCGGGGAGCTGTTTCTT. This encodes CASSIIGNTGELFL.